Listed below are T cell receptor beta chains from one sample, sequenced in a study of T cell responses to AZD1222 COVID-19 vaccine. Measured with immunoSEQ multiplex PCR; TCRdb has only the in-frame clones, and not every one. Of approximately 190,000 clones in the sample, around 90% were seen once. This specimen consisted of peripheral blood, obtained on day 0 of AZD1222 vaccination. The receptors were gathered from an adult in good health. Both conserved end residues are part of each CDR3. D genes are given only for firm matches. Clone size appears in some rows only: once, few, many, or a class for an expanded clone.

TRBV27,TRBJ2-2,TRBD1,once,TGTGCCAGCAGGACAGGGGCCGGGGAGCTGTTTTTT,CASRTGAGELFF
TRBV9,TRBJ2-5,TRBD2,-,TGTGCCAGCAACACCCCCGGGACTAGCGGGGAGATCCAAGAGACCCAGTACTTC,CASNTPGTSGEIQETQYF
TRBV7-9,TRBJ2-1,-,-,TGTGCCAGCAGCTCGACACCAGGACATGGGAATGAGCAGTTCTTC,CASSSTPGHGNEQFF
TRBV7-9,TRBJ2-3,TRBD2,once,TGTGCCAGCAGCTTAGTCGGGGGGAAGGTCAGCACAGATACGCAGTATTTT,CASSLVGGKVSTDTQYF
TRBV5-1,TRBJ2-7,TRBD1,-,TGCGCCAGCAGCATTGCCGGACAGGTCGAGCTCCACGAGCAGTACTTC,CASSIAGQVELHEQYF
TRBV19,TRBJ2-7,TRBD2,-,TGTGCCAGTGGATTAGCGGGAAGTTACTACGAGCAGTACTTC,CASGLAGSYYEQYF
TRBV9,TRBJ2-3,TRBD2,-,TGTGCCAGCAGCGTAGGGACTAGCCCGGATACGCAGTATTTT,CASSVGTSPDTQYF
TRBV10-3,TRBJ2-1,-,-,TGTGCCATCAGTGCGACCTTCAATGAGCAGTTCTTC,CAISATFNEQFF
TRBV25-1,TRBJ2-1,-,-,TGTGCCAGCAGCCGACCCGGTGCTGGGTCAAATGAGCAGTTCTTC,CASSRPGAGSNEQFF
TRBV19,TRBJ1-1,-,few,TGTGCCAGTAGTAGATTAGACGGGGACACTGAAGCTTTCTTT,CASSRLDGDTEAFF
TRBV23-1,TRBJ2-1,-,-,TGCGCCAGCAGTCAAATCGCTGGCGGCGGTTCCTACAATGAGCAGTTCTTC,CASSQIAGGGSYNEQFF
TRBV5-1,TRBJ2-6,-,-,TGCGCCAGCAGCTTGGGCCTGAACTCTGGGGCCAACGTCCTGACTTTC,CASSLGLNSGANVLTF
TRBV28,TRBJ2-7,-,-,TGTGCCAGCAGTCCCTTGAACGAGCAGTACTTC,CASSPLNEQYF
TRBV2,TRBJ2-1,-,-,TGTGCCAGCACGCCGGGACGACACCTCTACAATGAGCAGTTCTTC,CASTPGRHLYNEQFF
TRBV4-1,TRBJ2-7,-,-,TGCGCCAGCAGCCATATGGACAGCTCCTACGAGCAGTACTTC,CASSHMDSSYEQYF